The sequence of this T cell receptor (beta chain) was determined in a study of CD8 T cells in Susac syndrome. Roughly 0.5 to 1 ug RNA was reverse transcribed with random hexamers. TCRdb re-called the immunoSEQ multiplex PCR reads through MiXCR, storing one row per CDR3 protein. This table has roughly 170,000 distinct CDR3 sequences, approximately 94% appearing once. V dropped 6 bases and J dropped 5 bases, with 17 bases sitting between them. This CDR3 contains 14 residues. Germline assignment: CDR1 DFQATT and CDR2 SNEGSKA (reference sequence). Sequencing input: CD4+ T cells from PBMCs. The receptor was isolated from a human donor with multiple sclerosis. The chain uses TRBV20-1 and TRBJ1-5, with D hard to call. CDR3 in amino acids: CSAPPAQEDQPQHF. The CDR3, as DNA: TGCAGTGCACCGCCCGCCCAAGAGGATCAGCCCCAGCATTTT.